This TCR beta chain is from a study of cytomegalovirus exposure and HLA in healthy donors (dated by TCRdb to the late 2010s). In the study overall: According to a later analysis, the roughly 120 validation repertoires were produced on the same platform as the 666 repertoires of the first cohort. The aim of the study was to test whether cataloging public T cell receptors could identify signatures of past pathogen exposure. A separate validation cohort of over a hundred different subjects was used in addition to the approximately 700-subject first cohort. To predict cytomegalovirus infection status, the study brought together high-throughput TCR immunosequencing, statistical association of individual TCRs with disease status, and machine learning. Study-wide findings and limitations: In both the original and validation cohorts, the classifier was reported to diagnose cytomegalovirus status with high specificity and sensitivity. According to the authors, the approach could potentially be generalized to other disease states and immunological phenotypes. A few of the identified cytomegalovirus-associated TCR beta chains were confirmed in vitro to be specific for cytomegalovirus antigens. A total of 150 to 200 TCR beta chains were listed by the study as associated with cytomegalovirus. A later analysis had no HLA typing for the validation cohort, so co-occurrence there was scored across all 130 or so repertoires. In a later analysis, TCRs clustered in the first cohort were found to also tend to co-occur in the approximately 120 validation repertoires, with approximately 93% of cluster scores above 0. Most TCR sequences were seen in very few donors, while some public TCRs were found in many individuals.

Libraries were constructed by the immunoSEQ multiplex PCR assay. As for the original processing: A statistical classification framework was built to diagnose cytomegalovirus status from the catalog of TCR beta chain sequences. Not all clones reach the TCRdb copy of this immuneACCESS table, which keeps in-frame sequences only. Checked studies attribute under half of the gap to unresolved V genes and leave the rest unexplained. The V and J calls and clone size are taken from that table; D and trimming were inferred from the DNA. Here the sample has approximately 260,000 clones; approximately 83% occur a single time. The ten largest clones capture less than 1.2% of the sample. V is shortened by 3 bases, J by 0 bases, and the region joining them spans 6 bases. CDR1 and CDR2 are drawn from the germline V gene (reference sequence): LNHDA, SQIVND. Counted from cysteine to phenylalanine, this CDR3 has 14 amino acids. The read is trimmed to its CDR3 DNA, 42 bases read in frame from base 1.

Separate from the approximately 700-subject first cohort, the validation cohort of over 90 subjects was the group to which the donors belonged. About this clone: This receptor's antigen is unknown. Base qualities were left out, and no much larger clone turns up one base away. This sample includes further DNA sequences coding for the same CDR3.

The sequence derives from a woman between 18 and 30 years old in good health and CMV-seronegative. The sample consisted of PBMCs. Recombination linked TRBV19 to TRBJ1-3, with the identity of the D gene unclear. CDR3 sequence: CASSIGSSGNTIYF. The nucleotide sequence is TGTGCCAGTAGTATCGGGAGCTCTGGAAACACCATATATTTT.